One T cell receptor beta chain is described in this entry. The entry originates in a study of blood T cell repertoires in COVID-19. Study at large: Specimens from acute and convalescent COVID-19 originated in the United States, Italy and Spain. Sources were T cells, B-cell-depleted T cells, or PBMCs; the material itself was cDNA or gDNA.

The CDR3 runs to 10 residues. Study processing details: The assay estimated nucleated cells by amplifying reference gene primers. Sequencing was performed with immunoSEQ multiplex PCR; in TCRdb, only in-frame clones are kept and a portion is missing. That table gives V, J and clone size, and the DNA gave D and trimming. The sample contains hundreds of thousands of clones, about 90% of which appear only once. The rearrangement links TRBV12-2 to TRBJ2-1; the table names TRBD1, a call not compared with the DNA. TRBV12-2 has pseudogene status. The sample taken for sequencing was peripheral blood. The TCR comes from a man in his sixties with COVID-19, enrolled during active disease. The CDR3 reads CASHPHLMLF. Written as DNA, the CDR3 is TGTGCAAGTCACCCACACCTTATGCTCTTC.